This TCR beta chain was sequenced for a study of blood T cell repertoires in COVID-19. Across the study: COVID-19 samples from acute and convalescent phases originated in the United States, Italy and Spain. PBMCs, B-cell-depleted T cells, or T cells were the source of the cDNA or gDNA that made up the material.

Assay: immunoSEQ multiplex PCR; the TCRdb copy retains only in-frame clones and omits some. The data show 350,000 to 550,000 clones, with roughly 85% seen just once and roughly 2% held by the top ten. Cohort assignment relied on participant-reported clinical history. The sequencing input was PBMCs or T cells enriched from blood (not recorded which). The sequence came from a woman between 18 and 29 years old with acute COVID-19.

CDR3 bases: TGTGCCAGCAGCCCGGGACTAGCGGGAGTCCACGAGCAGTACTTC. Translated, it gives CASSPGLAGVHEQYF. The chain links TRBV5-6 to TRBJ2-7; 14 bases are shared with TRBD2. V lost 4 bases, J lost 5 bases, and 5 bases stayed unmatched. Germline values: CDR1 SGHDT, CDR2 YYEEEE. The CDR3 sequence is 15 residues long.